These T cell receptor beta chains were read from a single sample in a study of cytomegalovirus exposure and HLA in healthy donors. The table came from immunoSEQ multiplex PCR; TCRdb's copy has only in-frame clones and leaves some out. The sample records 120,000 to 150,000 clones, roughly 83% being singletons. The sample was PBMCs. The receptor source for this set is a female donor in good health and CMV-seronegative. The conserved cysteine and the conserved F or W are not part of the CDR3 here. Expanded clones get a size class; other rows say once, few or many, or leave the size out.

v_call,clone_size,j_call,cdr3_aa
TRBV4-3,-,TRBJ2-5,ASSQGHRGSETQY
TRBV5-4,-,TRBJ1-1,ASSLVGGVTTEAF
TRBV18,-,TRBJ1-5,ASSPGQGEWQPQH
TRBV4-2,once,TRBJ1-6,ASSQDLEDSPLH
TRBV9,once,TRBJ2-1,ASSGIGQGRFDEQF
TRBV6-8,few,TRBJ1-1,ASGGYTEAF
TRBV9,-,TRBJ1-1,ASSVAGMNTEAF
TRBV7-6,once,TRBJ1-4,ASSLVPGMGEKLF
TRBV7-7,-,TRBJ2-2,WEGETSVLRAGELF
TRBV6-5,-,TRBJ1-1,ARAGGSGTEAF
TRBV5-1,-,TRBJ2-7,ASSFVGGSYEQY
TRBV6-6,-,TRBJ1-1,ASSPSSSGTEAF
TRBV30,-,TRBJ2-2,AWSKGGAAGELF
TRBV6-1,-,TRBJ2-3,ASSVERGLGTDTQY
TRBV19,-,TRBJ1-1,ASSPGTEAF
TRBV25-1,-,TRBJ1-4,ASSYRGQGEKLF
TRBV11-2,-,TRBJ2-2,ASSSPGTGNTGELF
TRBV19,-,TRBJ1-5,ASSMSPMDSTYSNQPQH
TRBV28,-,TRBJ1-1,ASSIRTGWGFTEAF
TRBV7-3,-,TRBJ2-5,ASSPQGDAEQY
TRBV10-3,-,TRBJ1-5,AISGQGGGNQPQH
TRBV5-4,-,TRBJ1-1,ASSLVGGPATEAF
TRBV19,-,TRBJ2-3,ASNPAGGLTDTQY
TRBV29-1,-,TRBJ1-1,SVFYFPFRTGQGEAF
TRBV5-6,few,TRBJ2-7,ASSLGRVTEQY
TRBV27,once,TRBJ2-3,ASSLGHRNTQY